A selection of T cell receptor beta chains follows, all from one sample in a study of blood T cell repertoires in COVID-19. Libraries were prepared by immunoSEQ multiplex PCR; TCRdb keeps only in-frame clonotypes and omits some of them. Of about 45,000 clones in the sample, roughly 88% were seen once. Sequenced input: peripheral blood. These receptor sequences come from a woman aged 80 or over with acute or convalescent COVID-19. Each CDR3 is given with its conserved first and last residue. A D gene is named only where the DNA matches it firmly. Not every row has a clone size; where given, it reads once, few, many or a size class.

abundance	v_gene	j_gene	d_gene	CDR3nt	CDR3aa
.	TRBV7-8	TRBJ1-1	.	TGTGCCAGCAGCTTGTCGGCGGGGGGGTTAACGAACACTGAAGCTTTCTTT	CASSLSAGGLTNTEAFF
.	TRBV10-3	TRBJ2-7	TRBD1	TGTGCCATCAGTGGGATACAGGGGGTGGTCACAGACGAGCAGTACTTC	CAISGIQGVVTDEQYF
.	TRBV20-1	TRBJ1-2	TRBD1	TGCAGTGCTAGTACAGGGGCCGGTGGCTACACCTTC	CSASTGAGGYTF
.	TRBV2	TRBJ1-3	.	TGTGCCAGCAGTGAAGCGCTTTCAGGGTGGGGAAACACCATATATTTT	CASSEALSGWGNTIYF
.	TRBV3-1/TRBV3-2	TRBJ2-5	.	TGTGCCAGCAGCCCGGGACTTCAAGAGACCCAGTACTTC	CASSPGLQETQYF
.	TRBV11-2	TRBJ1-1	.	TGTGCCAGCAGCCCTAAAAGTCAGAACACTGAAGCTTTCTTT	CASSPKSQNTEAFF
.	TRBV4-1	TRBJ2-7	TRBD2	TGCGCCAGCAGCCTAATTGGCGGGAGGGGGACCCGCGAGCAGTACTTC	CASSLIGGRGTREQYF
.	TRBV27	TRBJ2-3	.	TGTGCCAGCAGTTTCCAACTCTCCACAGATACGCAGTATTTT	CASSFQLSTDTQYF
.	TRBV5-1	TRBJ2-3	TRBD2	TGCGCCAGCAGCTTGGGCGGGAGGGGTACAGATACGCAGTATTTT	CASSLGGRGTDTQYF
.	TRBV5-1	TRBJ2-7	.	TGCGCCAGCAGCCCGGACAGTAACTACGAGCAGTACTTC	CASSPDSNYEQYF
.	TRBV18	TRBJ2-7	TRBD2	TGTGCCAGCTCACCACAGGTCCTAGCGGGAGTCGAGCAGTACTTC	CASSPQVLAGVEQYF
.	TRBV19	TRBJ1-5	.	TGTGCCAGTATGGGGCCTAGTCTGAAGCCCCAGCATTTT	CASMGPSLKPQHF
.	TRBV4-1	TRBJ1-1	.	TGCGCCAGCAGCCAAGTGACAGGCCCAAGGGGCACTGAAGCTTTCTTT	CASSQVTGPRGTEAFF
.	TRBV5-4	TRBJ1-1	TRBD1	TGTGCCAGCAGCTTGGGGACAGGGGCTTTGCCCACTGAAGCTTTCTTT	CASSLGTGALPTEAFF
.	TRBV10-1	TRBJ2-2	.	TGCGCCAGCAGTGATGCGGCACAATACACCGGGGAGCTGTTTTTT	CASSDAAQYTGELFF
.	TRBV29-1	TRBJ2-3	.	TGCAGCGTTAGTTACAGGAACACAGATACGCAGTATTTT	CSVSYRNTDTQYF
.	TRBV2	TRBJ2-5	.	TGTGCCAGTAGACAGATAGAGACCCAGTACTTC	CASRQIETQYF
.	TRBV14	TRBJ2-1	TRBD2	TGTGCCAGCAGCCAAAACCCCGGCGGGAGAGGGTACAATGAGCAGTTCTTC	CASSQNPGGRGYNEQFF
.	TRBV2	TRBJ2-7	.	TGTGCCAGCAGTAAGCAGGCAGGACCTCAGGGCTACGAGCAGTACTTC	CASSKQAGPQGYEQYF
.	TRBV18	TRBJ2-3	TRBD2	TGTGCCAGCTCAAAAATTCGACCGGGACTAGCGGCATTGGATCAAAGAACAGATACGCAGTATTTT	CASSKIRPGLAALDQRTDTQYF
.	TRBV12-5	TRBJ2-7	.	TGTGCTAGTGGTTTCGGACAAAGGCGGAACGAGCAGTACTTC	CASGFGQRRNEQYF
.	TRBV12-3/TRBV12-4	TRBJ2-5	.	TGTGCCAGCCTCAAAAGGGGGTGGGAGACCCAGTACTTC	CASLKRGWETQYF
.	TRBV28	TRBJ1-5	.	TGTGCCAGCAGCCACACAGATCAGCCCCAGCATTTT	CASSHTDQPQHF
.	TRBV7-9	TRBJ1-1	.	TGTGCCAGCAGCTTAGTGGCGGTGAACACTGAAGCTTTCTTT	CASSLVAVNTEAFF
.	TRBV7-2	TRBJ2-3	.	TGTGCCAGCAGCTTAGTGGCGGGGGCCTCCACAGATACGCAGTATTTT	CASSLVAGASTDTQYF
.	TRBV28	TRBJ2-4	TRBD2	TGTGCCGCCACGCCCCCGGGACTAGCGGGAGGCGGTAACAACATTCAGTACTTC	CAATPPGLAGGGNNIQYF
.	TRBV21-1	TRBJ1-1	.	TGTGCCAGCAGCCCAAAACCGGACAGGAGGAGTGAAGCTTTCTTT	CASSPKPDRRSEAFF
few	TRBV21-1	TRBJ2-7	.	TGTGCCAGCAGCAAAGGGGACAGGGCGAGCTACGAGCAGTACTTC	CASSKGDRASYEQYF
.	TRBV7-8	TRBJ2-5	TRBD1	TGTGCCAGCAGCCGACAGGGGGAGACCCAGTACTTC	CASSRQGETQYF
.	TRBV18	TRBJ2-6	.	TGTGCCAGCTCACCAGGACTGACAATGACCTCTGGGGCCAACGTCCTGACTTTC	CASSPGLTMTSGANVLTF
.	TRBV6-5	TRBJ1-2	TRBD1	TGTGCCAGCAGACAAGACAGGGACTATGGCTACACCTTC	CASRQDRDYGYTF